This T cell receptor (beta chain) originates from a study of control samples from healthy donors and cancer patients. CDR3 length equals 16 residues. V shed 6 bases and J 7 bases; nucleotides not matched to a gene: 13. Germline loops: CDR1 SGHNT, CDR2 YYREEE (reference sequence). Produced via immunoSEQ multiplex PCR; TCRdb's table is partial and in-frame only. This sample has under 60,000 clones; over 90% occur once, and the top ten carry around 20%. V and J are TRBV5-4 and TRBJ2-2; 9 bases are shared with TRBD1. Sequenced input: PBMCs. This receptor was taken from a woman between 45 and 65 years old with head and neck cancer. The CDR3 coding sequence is TGTGCCAGCACTACCACGGGACAGGGTAGTATCGGGGAGCTGTTTTTT. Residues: CASTTTGQGSIGELFF. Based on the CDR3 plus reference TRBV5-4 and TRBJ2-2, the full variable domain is ETGVTQSPTHLIKTRGQQVTLRCSSQSGHNTVSWYQQALGQGPQFIFQYYREEENGRGNFPPRFSGLQFPNYSSELNVNALELDDSALYLCASTTTGQGSIGELFFGEGSRLTVL.